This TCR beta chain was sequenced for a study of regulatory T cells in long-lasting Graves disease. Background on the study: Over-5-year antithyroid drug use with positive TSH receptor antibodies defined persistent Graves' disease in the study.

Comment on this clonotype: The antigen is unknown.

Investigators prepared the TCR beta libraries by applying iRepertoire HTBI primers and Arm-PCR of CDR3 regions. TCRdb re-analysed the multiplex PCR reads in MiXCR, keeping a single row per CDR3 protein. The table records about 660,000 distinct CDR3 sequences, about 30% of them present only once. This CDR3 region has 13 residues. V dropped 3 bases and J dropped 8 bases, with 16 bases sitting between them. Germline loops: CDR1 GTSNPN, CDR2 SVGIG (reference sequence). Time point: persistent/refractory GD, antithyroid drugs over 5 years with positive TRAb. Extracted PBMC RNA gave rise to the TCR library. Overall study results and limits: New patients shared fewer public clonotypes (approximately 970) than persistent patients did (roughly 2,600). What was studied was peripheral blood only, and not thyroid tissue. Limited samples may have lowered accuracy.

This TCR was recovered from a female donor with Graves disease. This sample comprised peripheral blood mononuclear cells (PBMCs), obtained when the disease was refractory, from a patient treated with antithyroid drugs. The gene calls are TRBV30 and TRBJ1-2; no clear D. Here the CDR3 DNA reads TGTGCCTGGAGCCCCGATAAAACGGGGGGCTACACCTTC. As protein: CAWSPDKTGGYTF.